This T cell receptor (beta chain) was found in a study of cytotoxic CD8 clonotypes in ibrutinib-treated CLL. Study in general: Complete response was seen in 2 patients and partial in some 25; about twelve progressed and about 14 stayed remitted after a median about 70 months.

V lost 2 bases and J 5 bases, leaving 18 bases between the germline ends. Germline CDR1 reads MDHEN; CDR2 reads SYDVKM. The CDR3 has 16 amino acids. Profiling relied on immunoSEQ multiplex PCR, and the TCRdb table lists in-frame clones only, not all of them. The data contain some 200,000 clones, 60% to 80% of them singletons. Roughly 1.9 micrograms of genomic DNA from cryopreserved PBMCs went into TCR beta libraries. The chain links TRBV28 to TRBJ1-2; tentatively, D is TRBD1 (5 bases). The origin of this receptor is a human donor with chronic lymphocytic leukemia. The sample was PBMCs, taken after 12 months of ibrutinib treatment. The CDR3 sequence: CASSLPPGNGGYGYTF. In nucleotides, the CDR3 is TGTGCCAGCAGTTTACCCCCAGGGAACGGTGGATATGGCTACACCTTC.